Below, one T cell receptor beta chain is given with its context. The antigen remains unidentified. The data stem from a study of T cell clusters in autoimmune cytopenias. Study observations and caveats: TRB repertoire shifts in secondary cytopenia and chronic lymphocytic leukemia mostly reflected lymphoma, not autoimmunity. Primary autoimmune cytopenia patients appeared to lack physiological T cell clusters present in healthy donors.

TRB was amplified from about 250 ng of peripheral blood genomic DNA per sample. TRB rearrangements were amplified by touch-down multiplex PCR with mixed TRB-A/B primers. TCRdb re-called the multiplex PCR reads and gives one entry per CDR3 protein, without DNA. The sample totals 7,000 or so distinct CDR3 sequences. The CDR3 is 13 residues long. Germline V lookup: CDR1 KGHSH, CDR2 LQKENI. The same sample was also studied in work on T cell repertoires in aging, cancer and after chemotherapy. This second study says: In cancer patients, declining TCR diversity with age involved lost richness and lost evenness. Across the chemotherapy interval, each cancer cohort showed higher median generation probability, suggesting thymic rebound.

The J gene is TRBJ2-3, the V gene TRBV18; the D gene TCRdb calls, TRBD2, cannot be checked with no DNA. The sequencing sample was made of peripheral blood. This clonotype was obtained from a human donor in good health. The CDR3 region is CASAGLASDTQYF.